The next 5 T cell receptor beta chains were all read from a single sample in a study of blood T cell repertoires in COVID-19. The method was immunoSEQ multiplex PCR; TCRdb's version includes in-frame clones alone and lacks a portion of them. Here the sample spans more than 200,000 clones, 80% being singletons. Sequenced: PBMCs or T cells enriched from blood (not recorded which). All receptors derive from a man aged 25-45 years with acute COVID-19.

The gene calls are TRBV10-3 and TRBJ1-2, with D perhaps matching TRBD1 (6 bases). The CDR3 runs to 15 residues. V was trimmed by 4 bases and J by 6 bases, leaving 18 bases between them. Germline loops: CDR1 ENHRY, CDR2 SYGVKD. The CDR3 loop is CAISGGRGDPDGYTF. CDR3 nucleotide sequence: TGTGCCATCAGTGGTGGCAGGGGAGATCCGGATGGCTACACCTTC.

The gene calls are TRBV18 and TRBJ1-6; no definite D call. The germline CDR1 and CDR2 sequences are KGHSH and LQKENI. The length of the CDR3 is 15 residues. V gave up 0 bases and J gave up 6 bases, with 9 bases separating them. CDR3 in amino acids: CASSPPTVANSPLHF. The CDR3 DNA follows: TGTGCCAGCTCACCACCGACGGTAGCTAATTCACCCCTCCACTTT.

This clone was seen a few times. CDR3 nucleotides: TGCGCCAGCAGCTTTGGTGATCAGGGGGCGATGGGAAACACTGAAGCTTTCTTT. Amino acid sequence: CASSFGDQGAMGNTEAFF. The V and J genes are TRBV5-1 and TRBJ1-1, with 8 positions matching TRBD1. Germline CDR1 and CDR2: SGHRS and YFSETQ. CDR3 length: 18 amino acids. Germline trimming cut 2 bases from V and 2 bases from J; bases unmatched to any gene: 14.

The chain combines TRBV13 with TRBJ1-1, with D maybe TRBD1 (6 bases). Trimming removed 5 bases at V and 4 bases at J, with 14 bases between. Germline CDR1 and CDR2: PRHDT and FYEKMQ (reference sequence). The CDR3 sequence is 14 residues long. CDR3 sequence (DNA): TGTGCCAGCAGCCGGGGGGGGCGAGGCACTGAAGCTTTCTTT. Protein sequence: CASSRGGRGTEAFF.

Comments on this clone: The junction departs from the called germline gene at one end, perhaps through a read error. The chain uses TRBV15 and TRBJ1-1, with 9 bases that match TRBD1. The germline CDR1 and CDR2 sequences are LNHNV and YYDKDF (reference sequence). The CDR3 runs 12 residues. The CDR3 region is CATSRETGGTIF. The CDR3 DNA reads as TGTGCCACCAGCAGAGAGACAGGGGGGACCATCTTT.